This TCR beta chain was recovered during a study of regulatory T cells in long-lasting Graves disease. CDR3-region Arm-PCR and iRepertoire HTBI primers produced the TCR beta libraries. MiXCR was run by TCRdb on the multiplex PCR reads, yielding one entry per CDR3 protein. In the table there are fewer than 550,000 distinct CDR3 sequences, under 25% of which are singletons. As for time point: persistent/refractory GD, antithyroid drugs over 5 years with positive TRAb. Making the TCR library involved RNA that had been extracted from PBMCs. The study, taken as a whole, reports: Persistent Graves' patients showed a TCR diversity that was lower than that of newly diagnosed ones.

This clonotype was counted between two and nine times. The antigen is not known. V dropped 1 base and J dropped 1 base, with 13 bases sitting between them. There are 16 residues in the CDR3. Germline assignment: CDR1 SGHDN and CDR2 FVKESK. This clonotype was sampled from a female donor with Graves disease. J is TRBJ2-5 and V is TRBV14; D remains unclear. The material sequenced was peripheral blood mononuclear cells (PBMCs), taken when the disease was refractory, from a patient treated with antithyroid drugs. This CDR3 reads CASSQVRQRIQETQYF. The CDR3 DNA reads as TGTGCCAGCAGCCAAGTGCGCCAGAGAATCCAAGAGACCCAGTACTTC.